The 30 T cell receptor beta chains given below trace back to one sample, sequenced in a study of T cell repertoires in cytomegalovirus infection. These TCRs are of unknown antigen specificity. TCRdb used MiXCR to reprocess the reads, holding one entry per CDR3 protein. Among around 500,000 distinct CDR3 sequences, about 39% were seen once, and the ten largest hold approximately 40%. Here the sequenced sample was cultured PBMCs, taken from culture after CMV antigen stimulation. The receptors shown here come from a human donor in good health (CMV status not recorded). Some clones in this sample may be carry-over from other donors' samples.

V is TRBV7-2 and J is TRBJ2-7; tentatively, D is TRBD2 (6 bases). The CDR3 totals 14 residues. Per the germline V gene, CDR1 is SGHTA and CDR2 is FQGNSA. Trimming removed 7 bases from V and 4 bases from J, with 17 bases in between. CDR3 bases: TGTGCCAGCAAACCAACGGGACTGGCTTACGAGCAGTACTTC. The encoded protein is CASKPTGLAYEQYF.

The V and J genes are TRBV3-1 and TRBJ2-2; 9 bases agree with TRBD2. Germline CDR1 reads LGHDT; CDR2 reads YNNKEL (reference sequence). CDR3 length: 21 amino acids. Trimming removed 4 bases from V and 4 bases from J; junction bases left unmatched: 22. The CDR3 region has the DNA TGTGCCAGCAGCCTCTCGGGCGCGCCTAGCGGGAATCTATGGGGCACCGGGGAGCTGTTTTTT. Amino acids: CASSLSGAPSGNLWGTGELFF.

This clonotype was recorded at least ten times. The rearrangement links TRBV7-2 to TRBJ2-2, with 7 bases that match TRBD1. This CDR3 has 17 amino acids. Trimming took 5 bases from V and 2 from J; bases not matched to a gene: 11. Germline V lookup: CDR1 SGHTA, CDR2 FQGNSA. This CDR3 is CASSHPRGGSNTGELFF. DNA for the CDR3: TGTGCCAGCAGCCATCCTCGAGGGGGCTCAAACACCGGGGAGCTGTTTTTT.

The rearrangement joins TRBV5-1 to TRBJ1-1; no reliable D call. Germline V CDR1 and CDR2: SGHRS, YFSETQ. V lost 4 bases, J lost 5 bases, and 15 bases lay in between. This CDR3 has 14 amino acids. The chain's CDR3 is CASSQAPEETEAFF. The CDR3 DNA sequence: TGCGCCAGCAGCCAAGCCCCTGAGGAAACTGAAGCTTTCTTT.

CDR3 sequence: CASSPGQGTTGYTF. The CDR3, as DNA: TGTGCCAGCAGCCCGGGACAGGGAACCACTGGCTACACCTTC. J is TRBJ1-2 and V is TRBV6-1; TRBD1 agrees at 9 bases. CDR3 length equals 14 residues. V lost 6 bases to trimming and J lost 7 bases; unmatched junction nucleotides: 9. Germline values: CDR1 MNHNS, CDR2 SASEGT.

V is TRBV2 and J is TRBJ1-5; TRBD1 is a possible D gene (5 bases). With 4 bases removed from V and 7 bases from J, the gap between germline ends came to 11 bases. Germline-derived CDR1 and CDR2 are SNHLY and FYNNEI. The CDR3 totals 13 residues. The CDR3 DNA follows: TGTGCCAGCAGTGTGGGGGATCGACAGCCCCAGCATTTT. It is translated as CASSVGDRQPQHF.

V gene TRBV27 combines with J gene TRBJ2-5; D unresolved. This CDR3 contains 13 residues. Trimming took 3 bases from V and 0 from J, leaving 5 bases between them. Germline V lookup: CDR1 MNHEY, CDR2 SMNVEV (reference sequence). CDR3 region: CASSFTNQETQYF. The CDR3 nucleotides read TGTGCCAGCAGTTTCACTAACCAAGAGACCCAGTACTTC.

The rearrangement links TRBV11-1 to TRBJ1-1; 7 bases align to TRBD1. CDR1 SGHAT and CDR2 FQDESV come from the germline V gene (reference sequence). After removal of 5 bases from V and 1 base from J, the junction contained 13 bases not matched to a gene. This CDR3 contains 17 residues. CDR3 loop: CASSLTRGQVGNTEAFF. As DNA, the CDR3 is TGTGCCAGCAGCCTGACGAGGGGGCAAGTTGGGAACACTGAAGCTTTCTTT.

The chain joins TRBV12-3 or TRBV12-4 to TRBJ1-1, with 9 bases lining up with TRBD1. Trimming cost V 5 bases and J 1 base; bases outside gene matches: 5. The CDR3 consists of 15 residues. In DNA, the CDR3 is TGTGCCAGCAGTATAAGGACAGGGGCGAACACTGAAGCTTTCTTT. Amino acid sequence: CASSIRTGANTEAFF.

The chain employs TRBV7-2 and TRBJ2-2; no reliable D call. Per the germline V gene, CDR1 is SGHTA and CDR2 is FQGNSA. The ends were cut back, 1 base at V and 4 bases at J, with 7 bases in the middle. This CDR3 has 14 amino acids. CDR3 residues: CASSLGRFTGELFF. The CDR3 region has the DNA TGTGCCAGCAGCTTAGGGCGGTTCACCGGGGAGCTGTTTTTT.

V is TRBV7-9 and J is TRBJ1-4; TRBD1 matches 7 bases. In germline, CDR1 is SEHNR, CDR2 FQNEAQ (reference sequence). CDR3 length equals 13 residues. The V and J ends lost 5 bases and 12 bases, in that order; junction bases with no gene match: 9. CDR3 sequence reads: CASSTQQGTELFF. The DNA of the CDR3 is TGTGCCAGCAGCACCCAACAGGGGACGGAACTGTTTTTT.

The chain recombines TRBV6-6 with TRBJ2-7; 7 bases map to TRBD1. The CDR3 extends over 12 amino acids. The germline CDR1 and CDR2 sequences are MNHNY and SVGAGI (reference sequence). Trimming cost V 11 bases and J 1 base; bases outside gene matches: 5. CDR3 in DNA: TGTGCCGGGGGACAGACATCCTACGAGCAGTACTTC. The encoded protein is CAGGQTSYEQYF.

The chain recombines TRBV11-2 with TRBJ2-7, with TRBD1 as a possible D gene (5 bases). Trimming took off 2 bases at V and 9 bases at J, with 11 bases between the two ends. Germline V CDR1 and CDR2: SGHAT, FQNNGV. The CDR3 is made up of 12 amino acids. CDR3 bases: TGTGCCAGCAGCTTATTGACAGAGCGGCAGTACTTC. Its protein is CASSLLTERQYF.

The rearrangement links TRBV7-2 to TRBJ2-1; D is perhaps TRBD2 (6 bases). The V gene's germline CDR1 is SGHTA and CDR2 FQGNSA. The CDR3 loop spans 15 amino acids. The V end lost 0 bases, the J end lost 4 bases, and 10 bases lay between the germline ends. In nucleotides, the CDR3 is TGTGCCAGCAGCTTAGCGGGCGGGGAGTACAATGAGCAGTTCTTC. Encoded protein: CASSLAGGEYNEQFF.

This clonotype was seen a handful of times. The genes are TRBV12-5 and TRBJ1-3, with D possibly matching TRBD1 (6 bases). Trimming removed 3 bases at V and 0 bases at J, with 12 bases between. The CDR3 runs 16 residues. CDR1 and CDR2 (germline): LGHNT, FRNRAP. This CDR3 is CASGFFRGASGNTIYF. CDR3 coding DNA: TGTGCTAGTGGTTTTTTCAGGGGAGCCTCTGGAAACACCATATATTTT.

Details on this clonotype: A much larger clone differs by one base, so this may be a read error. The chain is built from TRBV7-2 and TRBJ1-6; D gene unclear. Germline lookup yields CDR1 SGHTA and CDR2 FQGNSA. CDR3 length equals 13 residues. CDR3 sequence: CASSLEVGKLLQF. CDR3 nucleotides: TGTGCCAGCAGCTTAGAGGTGGGGAAACTCCTCCAATTT.

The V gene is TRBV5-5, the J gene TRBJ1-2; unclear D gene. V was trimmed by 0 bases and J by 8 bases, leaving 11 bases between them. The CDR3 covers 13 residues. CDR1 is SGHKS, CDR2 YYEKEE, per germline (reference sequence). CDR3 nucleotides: TGTGCCAGCAGCTTGGAGGGAGTCAGCGGCTACACCTTC. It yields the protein CASSLEGVSGYTF.

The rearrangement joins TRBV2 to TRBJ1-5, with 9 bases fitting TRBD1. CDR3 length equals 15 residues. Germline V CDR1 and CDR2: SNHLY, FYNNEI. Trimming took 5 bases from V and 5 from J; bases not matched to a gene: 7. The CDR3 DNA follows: TGTGCCAGCAGTTATTCGGGGACAGGGCATCAGCCCCAGCATTTT. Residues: CASSYSGTGHQPQHF.

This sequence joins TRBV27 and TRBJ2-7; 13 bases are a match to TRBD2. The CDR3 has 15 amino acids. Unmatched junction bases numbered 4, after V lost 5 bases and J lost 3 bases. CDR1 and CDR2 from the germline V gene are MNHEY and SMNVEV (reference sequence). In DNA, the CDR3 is TGTGCCAGCAGTCGGGGGACTAGCGGGATCTACGAGCAGTACTTC. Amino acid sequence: CASSRGTSGIYEQYF.

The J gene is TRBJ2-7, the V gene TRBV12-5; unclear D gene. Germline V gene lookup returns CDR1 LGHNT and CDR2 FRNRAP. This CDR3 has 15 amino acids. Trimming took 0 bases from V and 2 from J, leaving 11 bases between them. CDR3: CASGLVLSAAYEQYF. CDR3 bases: TGTGCTAGTGGTTTGGTACTTTCCGCCGCCTACGAGCAGTACTTC.

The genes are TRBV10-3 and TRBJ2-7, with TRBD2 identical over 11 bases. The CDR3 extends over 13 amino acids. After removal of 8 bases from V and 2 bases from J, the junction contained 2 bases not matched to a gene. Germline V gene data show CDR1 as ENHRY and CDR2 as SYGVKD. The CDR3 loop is CAIGTSGAYEQYF. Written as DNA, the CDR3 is TGTGCCATCGGGACTAGCGGTGCCTACGAGCAGTACTTC.

Here the CDR3 reads CASSLEAVNQPQHF. DNA for the CDR3: TGTGCCAGCAGCTTAGAGGCGGTCAATCAGCCCCAGCATTTT. This chain links TRBV7-2 with TRBJ1-5; D gene uncertain. This CDR3 is built from 14 residues. The germline V and J ends were trimmed by 1 base and 3 bases, with 7 bases remaining between them. CDR1 SGHTA and CDR2 FQGNSA come from the germline V gene.

The CDR3: CSVLLGGLLNTEAFF. DNA for the CDR3: TGCAGCGTTCTCCTAGGGGGGTTACTGAACACTGAAGCTTTCTTT. The J gene is TRBJ1-1, the V gene TRBV29-1; possibly TRBD1 for D (6 bases). Germline V CDR1 and CDR2: SQVTM, ANQGSEA. Trimming removed 5 bases at V and 0 bases at J, with 16 bases between. The CDR3 runs 15 residues.

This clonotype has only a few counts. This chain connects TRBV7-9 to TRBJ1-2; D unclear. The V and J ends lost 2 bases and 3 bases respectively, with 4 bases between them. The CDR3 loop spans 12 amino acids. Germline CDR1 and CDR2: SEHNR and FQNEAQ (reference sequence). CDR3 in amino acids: CASSLTDYGYTF. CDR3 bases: TGTGCCAGCAGCTTAACAGACTATGGCTACACCTTC.

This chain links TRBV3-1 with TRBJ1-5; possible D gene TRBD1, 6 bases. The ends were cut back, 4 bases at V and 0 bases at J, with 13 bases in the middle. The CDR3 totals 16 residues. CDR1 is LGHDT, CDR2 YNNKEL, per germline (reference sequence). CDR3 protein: CASSPSTGHSNQPQHF. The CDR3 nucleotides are TGTGCCAGCAGCCCTTCGACGGGACATAGCAATCAGCCCCAGCATTTT.

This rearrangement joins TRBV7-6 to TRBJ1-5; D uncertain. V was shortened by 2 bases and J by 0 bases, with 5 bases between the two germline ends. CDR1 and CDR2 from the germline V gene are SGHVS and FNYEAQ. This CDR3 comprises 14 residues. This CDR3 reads CASSLSSSNQPQHF. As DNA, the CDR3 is TGTGCCAGCAGCTTAAGCAGTAGCAATCAGCCCCAGCATTTT.

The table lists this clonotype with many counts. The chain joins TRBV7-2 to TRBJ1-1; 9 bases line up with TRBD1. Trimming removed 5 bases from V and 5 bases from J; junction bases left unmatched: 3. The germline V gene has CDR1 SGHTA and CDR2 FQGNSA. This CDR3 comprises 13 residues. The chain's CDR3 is CASSGQGSTEAFF. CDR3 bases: TGTGCCAGCAGCGGACAGGGGAGTACTGAAGCTTTCTTT.

DNA for the CDR3: TGTGCCAGCGCAGGGAGGACTAGCGGGAGATCCTACAATGAGCAGTTCTTC. This translates into CASAGRTSGRSYNEQFF. The gene calls are TRBV2 and TRBJ2-1, with TRBD2 matching 13 bases. The CDR3 is made up of 17 amino acids. The V gene end was trimmed by 8 bases and the J gene end by 1 base; junction bases not matched to a gene: 8. Germline CDR1 and CDR2: SNHLY and FYNNEI.

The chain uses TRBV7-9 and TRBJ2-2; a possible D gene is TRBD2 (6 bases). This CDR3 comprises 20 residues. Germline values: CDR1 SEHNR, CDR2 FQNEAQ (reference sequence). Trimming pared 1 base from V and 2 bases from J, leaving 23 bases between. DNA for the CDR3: TGTGCCAGCAGCTTAGGACCTCCGACGCGGAGGGGAGAAAACACCGGGGAGCTGTTTTTT. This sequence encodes CASSLGPPTRRGENTGELFF. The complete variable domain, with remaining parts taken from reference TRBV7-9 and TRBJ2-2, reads DTGVSQNPRHKITKRGQNVTFRCDPISEHNRLYWYRQTLGQGPEFLTYFQNEAQLEKSRLLSDRFSAERPKGSFSTLEIQRTEQGDSAMYLCASSLGPPTRRGENTGELFFGEGSRLTVL.

The CDR3 bases are TGTGCCAGCAGTTTATGGGGGACAGGGGTGATCAATGAGCAGTTCTTC. This translates into CASSLWGTGVINEQFF. V gene TRBV28 combines with J gene TRBJ2-1, with 10 bases fitting TRBD1. CDR1 is MDHEN, CDR2 SYDVKM, per germline. This CDR3 comprises 16 residues. With 0 bases clipped from V and 6 bases from J, the junction kept 5 bases outside the gene matches.